Reported below is one TCR beta chain. The data are from a study of blood T cell repertoires in COVID-19. Across the study: PBMCs, B-cell-depleted T cells, or T cells provided the cDNA or gDNA that made up the material.

Sequencing used immunoSEQ multiplex PCR; TCRdb keeps in-frame clones, though not all of them. In the table there are about 75,000 clones, approximately 88% of which are singletons. Germline assignment: CDR1 SEHNR and CDR2 FQNEAQ (reference sequence). The V segment lost 5 bases and the J segment 2 bases; nucleotides outside the gene matches: 4. This CDR3 spans 16 amino acids. Source material: peripheral blood. The TCR sequence derives from a woman aged 45 to 65 with acute or convalescent COVID-19. The chain has TRBV7-9 and TRBJ2-5, with 14 positions matching TRBD2. CDR3 nucleotides: TGTGCCAGCAGCGGAGGACTAGCGGGGGGACAAGAGACCCAGTACTTC. It translates to CASSGGLAGGQETQYF.